Each of the 12 T cell receptor beta chains below was sequenced from the same sample in a study of T-cell memory formation after mild COVID-19. One entry per CDR3 protein results from TCRdb running MiXCR on the 5' RACE reads. This table holds about 110,000 distinct CDR3 sequences, about an eighth found once. Sequencing used PBMCs or a T cell subset sorted from them (not recorded which). Receptors were obtained from a man younger than 30 who had mild COVID-19 (a few samples of this study predate the infection). Cell type and time point are not known.

The table lists this clonotype with many counts. The chain carries TRBV5-1 and TRBJ1-6; a weak D match, TRBD1 (6 bases). Germline-derived CDR1 and CDR2 are SGHRS and YFSETQ. The CDR3 covers 15 residues. V dropped 4 bases and J dropped 8 bases, with 16 bases sitting between them. As DNA, the CDR3 is TGCGCCAGCAGCCTATATGGGACATCGGATTCACCCCTCCACTTT. It yields the protein CASSLYGTSDSPLHF.

This sequence joins TRBV7-9 and TRBJ2-7; D assignment may be TRBD1 or TRBD2 (5 bases each). With 7 bases removed from V and 2 bases from J, the gap between germline ends came to 12 bases. The CDR3 is made up of 13 amino acids. Germline V gene lookup returns CDR1 SEHNR and CDR2 FQNEAQ (reference sequence). The CDR3 region has the DNA TGTGCCAGCAACCTGGGACCCCCCTACGAGCAGTACTTC. This sequence encodes CASNLGPPYEQYF. The full variable domain, its missing parts supplied by reference TRBV7-9 and TRBJ2-7, is DTGVSQNPRHKITKRGQNVTFRCDPISEHNRLYWYRQTLGQGPEFLTYFQNEAQLEKSRLLSDRFSAERPKGSFSTLEIQRTEQGDSAMYLCASNLGPPYEQYFGPGTRLTVT.

This clonotype was detected a few times. The V call is TRBV19, the J call TRBJ2-1, with unresolved D. This CDR3 has 12 amino acids. V was pared by 6 bases and J by 3 bases, with 6 bases between. Germline V lookup: CDR1 LNHDA, CDR2 SQIVND (reference sequence). The CDR3 bases are TGTGCCAGTAGCCAAAACTACAATGAGCAGTTCTTC. Protein: CASSQNYNEQFF.

This rearrangement joins TRBV18 to TRBJ2-1; D is possibly TRBD2 (6 bases). This CDR3 is 16 amino acids long. From germline, CDR1 is KGHSH and CDR2 LQKENI. V was pared by 2 bases and J by 9 bases, with 20 bases between. The CDR3 sequence: CASSPAEGREALEQFF. CDR3 in DNA: TGTGCCAGCTCACCAGCTGAGGGGCGGGAAGCCCTTGAGCAGTTCTTC.

This clonotype was detected only a few times. The V and J genes are TRBV4-3 and TRBJ2-5; TRBD2 agrees at 16 bases. The germline V gene encodes CDR1 LGHNA and CDR2 YSLEER. This CDR3 is 17 amino acids long. Trimming removed 0 bases from V and 2 bases from J; junction bases left unmatched: 0. DNA for the CDR3: TGCGCCAGCAGCCAAGAGGGACTAGCGGGGGGGCAAGAGACCCAGTACTTC. It encodes CASSQEGLAGGQETQYF.

In this sample, this clonotype turned up a few times. The gene calls are TRBV6-5 and TRBJ2-5, with D perhaps being TRBD1 or TRBD2 (6 bases each). Trimming cost V 0 bases and J 1 base, with 15 bases left between them. In germline, CDR1 is MNHEY, CDR2 SVGAGI. This CDR3 region has 17 residues. For the CDR3, the DNA is TGTGCCAGCAGTTACTCTTCGGGGGCATCATTCCAAGAGACCCAGTACTTC. It specifies CASSYSSGASFQETQYF.

This rearrangement joins TRBV12-3 or TRBV12-4 to TRBJ2-7; the D is unclear. CDR3 length equals 14 residues. V lost 3 bases to trimming and J lost 7 bases, with 16 bases between them. The CDR3 is CASSFQPSTREQYF. Written as DNA, the CDR3 is TGTGCCAGCAGTTTCCAACCCTCCACGCGTGAGCAGTACTTC.

This chain uses TRBV7-9 with TRBJ1-4; the match to TRBD1 covers 9 bases. The CDR3 is 15 residues long. After removal of 6 bases from V and 8 bases from J, the junction contained 10 bases not matched to a gene. Per germline, CDR1 SEHNR and CDR2 FQNEAQ (reference sequence). The CDR3 sequence: CASSLTGGIQEKLFF. The CDR3 DNA follows: TGTGCCAGCAGTCTTACAGGGGGCATCCAAGAAAAACTGTTTTTT.

This clonotype showed up just a few times. The chain carries TRBV9 and TRBJ1-2; D is possibly TRBD1 (5 bases). The CDR3 runs to 14 residues. Trimming stripped 3 bases from V and 2 bases from J, with 11 bases between. Germline CDR1 reads SGDLS; CDR2 reads YYNGEE. The CDR3 here is CASSALRGNYGYTF. CDR3 in DNA: TGTGCCAGCAGCGCCCTTCGGGGGAACTATGGCTACACCTTC.

The chain has TRBV29-1 and TRBJ1-2; D is unresolved. The CDR3 has 12 residues. V lost 2 bases and J lost 7, with 11 bases in between. Germline lookup yields CDR1 SQVTM and CDR2 ANQGSEA. CDR3 DNA: TGCAGCGTTGAAAGAGGCGTCCTTGGCTACACCTTC. Protein sequence: CSVERGVLGYTF.

The CDR3 nucleotides read TGTGCCAGCAGCTTACTTATACTAGACCAAGAGACCCAGTACTTC. Translating it yields CASSLLILDQETQYF. J is TRBJ2-5 and V is TRBV11-2, with D tentatively TRBD2 (5 bases). The CDR3 totals 15 residues. CDR1 and CDR2 from the germline V gene are SGHAT and FQNNGV. The ends were cut back, 2 bases at V and 0 bases at J, with 10 bases in the middle.

This chain connects TRBV7-6 to TRBJ2-2, with D unclear. The germline gives CDR1 SGHVS, CDR2 FNYEAQ. Trimming removed 0 bases from V and 4 bases from J, with 18 bases in between. The CDR3 is 18 amino acids. The CDR3 DNA reads as TGTGCCAGCAGCTTAGCGCGTAGTCAAGGGATGGGCACCGGGGAGCTGTTTTTT. This encodes CASSLARSQGMGTGELFF.